This is a list of T cell receptor beta chains from one sample in a study of cytomegalovirus exposure and HLA in healthy donors. TCRdb keeps only in-frame clones here, not all; method: immunoSEQ multiplex PCR. The sample includes about 200,000 clones, under 90% seen only once; the top ten take around 0.1%. The sequencing input was PBMCs. These receptors were collected from a boy aged 2-15 years in good health and CMV-seronegative. The conserved cysteine and the conserved F or W are not part of the CDR3 here.

v_call: TRBV19
j_call: TRBJ1-2
cdr3_aa: ASSSQGDFYGYT

v_call: TRBV4-1
j_call: TRBJ1-5
cdr3_aa: ASSQPGQPQH

v_call: TRBV29-1
j_call: TRBJ2-5
cdr3_aa: SGDSQETQY

v_call: TRBV7-2
j_call: TRBJ2-3
cdr3_aa: ASSPSGVTTDTQY

v_call: TRBV7-2
j_call: TRBJ2-1
cdr3_aa: ASSGLGVDEQF

v_call: TRBV10-3
j_call: TRBJ2-5
cdr3_aa: AISESPRTSGGARETQY

v_call: TRBV25-1
j_call: TRBJ2-3
cdr3_aa: ASSEPKTGGVTDTQY

v_call: TRBV30
j_call: TRBJ2-7
cdr3_aa: AWSVPSVEQY

v_call: TRBV4-1
j_call: TRBJ2-1
cdr3_aa: ASSQDREQF

v_call: TRBV4-3
j_call: TRBJ2-3
cdr3_aa: ASSQDPTSGGTDTQY

v_call: TRBV2
j_call: TRBJ1-4
cdr3_aa: ASGRPGAPTNEKLF

v_call: TRBV10-3
j_call: TRBJ1-2
cdr3_aa: AISELTGAGYT

v_call: TRBV27
j_call: TRBJ2-3
cdr3_aa: ASSPSQGLGLTDTQY

v_call: TRBV5-1
j_call: TRBJ1-1
cdr3_aa: ASSPFPDSVNTEAF

v_call: TRBV7-2
j_call: TRBJ2-7
cdr3_aa: ASSLVPPAGFRPYEQY

v_call: TRBV4-2
j_call: TRBJ2-7
cdr3_aa: ASSPGTGNREQY

v_call: TRBV19
j_call: TRBJ1-4
cdr3_aa: ASSIAGLNEKLF

v_call: TRBV4-1
j_call: TRBJ1-6
cdr3_aa: ASSQWTGGSPLH

v_call: TRBV9
j_call: TRBJ2-3
cdr3_aa: ASSAGTASTDTQY

v_call: TRBV4-2
j_call: TRBJ2-7
cdr3_aa: ASSQLAGGKSYERY

v_call: TRBV29-1
j_call: TRBJ2-3
cdr3_aa: TATGTGGVTDTQY

v_call: TRBV18
j_call: TRBJ2-3
cdr3_aa: ASSPPSVGTDTQY

v_call: TRBV19
j_call: TRBJ2-5
cdr3_aa: ASSIDWQEGTQY

v_call: TRBV7-2
j_call: TRBJ2-7
cdr3_aa: ASRPPSSRGYEQY

v_call: TRBV7-2
j_call: TRBJ2-5
cdr3_aa: ASSLGLAQEY

v_call: TRBV19
j_call: TRBJ2-2
cdr3_aa: ASRPTGRNTGELF

v_call: TRBV9
j_call: TRBJ2-1
cdr3_aa: ASSPWEYNEQF

v_call: TRBV7-2
j_call: TRBJ2-3
cdr3_aa: ASSPGLKTDTQY

v_call: TRBV7-2
j_call: TRBJ1-2
cdr3_aa: ASSFETETLYGYT

v_call: TRBV10-3
j_call: TRBJ1-1
cdr3_aa: AISEHGQGTEAF

v_call: TRBV2
j_call: TRBJ2-5
cdr3_aa: ASRQGGETQY

v_call: TRBV7-2
j_call: TRBJ2-1
cdr3_aa: ASSLARGFGDEQF

v_call: TRBV19
j_call: TRBJ2-7
cdr3_aa: ASSPGTGAYEQY

v_call: TRBV30
j_call: TRBJ2-1
cdr3_aa: AWSRGPDEQF

v_call: TRBV30
j_call: TRBJ2-2
cdr3_aa: AWSSSGGALNTGELF

v_call: TRBV11-1
j_call: TRBJ2-1
cdr3_aa: ASSLYRGEYNEQF

v_call: TRBV23-1
j_call: TRBJ2-5
cdr3_aa: ASSHSPTGTQTQY

v_call: TRBV5-4
j_call: TRBJ1-1
cdr3_aa: ASSPKRGNTEAF

v_call: TRBV18
j_call: TRBJ1-6
cdr3_aa: ASSPPQGPLH

v_call: TRBV19
j_call: TRBJ1-1
cdr3_aa: ASSTGWFSGSTEAF

v_call: TRBV19
j_call: TRBJ2-1
cdr3_aa: ASTSGGRYNEQF

v_call: TRBV15
j_call: TRBJ2-5
cdr3_aa: ATSRVRGNQETQY

v_call: TRBV30
j_call: TRBJ2-1
cdr3_aa: AWREASGGLEQF

v_call: TRBV2
j_call: TRBJ2-3
cdr3_aa: ASSRAGRADTQY

v_call: TRBV7-2
j_call: TRBJ1-1
cdr3_aa: ASIDRGRTEAF

v_call: TRBV19
j_call: TRBJ2-3
cdr3_aa: ASSGTSGTDTQY

v_call: TRBV7-2
j_call: TRBJ1-6
cdr3_aa: ASSLAGRTHYSPLH

v_call: TRBV7-2
j_call: TRBJ1-4
cdr3_aa: ASSLAQGGREKLF

v_call: TRBV11-2
j_call: TRBJ1-1
cdr3_aa: ASSPDKNTEAF

v_call: TRBV19
j_call: TRBJ2-5
cdr3_aa: ASSLFAGGLETQY

v_call: TRBV18
j_call: TRBJ1-5
cdr3_aa: ASSPTGLGQPQH

v_call: TRBV4-2
j_call: TRBJ2-3
cdr3_aa: ASSQDGAGERSSTDTQY